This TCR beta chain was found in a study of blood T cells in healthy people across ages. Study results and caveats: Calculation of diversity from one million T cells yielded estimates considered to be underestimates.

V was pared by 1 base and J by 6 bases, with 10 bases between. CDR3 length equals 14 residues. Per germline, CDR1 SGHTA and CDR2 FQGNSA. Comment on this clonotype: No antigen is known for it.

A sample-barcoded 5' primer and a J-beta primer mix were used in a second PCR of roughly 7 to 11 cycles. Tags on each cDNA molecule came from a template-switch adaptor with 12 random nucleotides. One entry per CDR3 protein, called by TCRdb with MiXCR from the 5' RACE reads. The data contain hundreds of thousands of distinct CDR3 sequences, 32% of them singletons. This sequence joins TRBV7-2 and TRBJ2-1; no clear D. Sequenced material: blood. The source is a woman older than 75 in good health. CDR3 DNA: TGTGCCAGCAGCTTAGGGGGTCAGATCAATGAGCAGTTCTTC. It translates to CASSLGGQINEQFF. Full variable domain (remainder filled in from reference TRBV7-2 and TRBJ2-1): GAGVSQSPSNKVTEKGKDVELRCDPISGHTALYWYRQSLGQGLEFLIYFQGNSAPDKSGLPSDRFSAERTGGSVSTLTIQRTQQEDSAVYLCASSLGGQINEQFFGPGTRLTVL.